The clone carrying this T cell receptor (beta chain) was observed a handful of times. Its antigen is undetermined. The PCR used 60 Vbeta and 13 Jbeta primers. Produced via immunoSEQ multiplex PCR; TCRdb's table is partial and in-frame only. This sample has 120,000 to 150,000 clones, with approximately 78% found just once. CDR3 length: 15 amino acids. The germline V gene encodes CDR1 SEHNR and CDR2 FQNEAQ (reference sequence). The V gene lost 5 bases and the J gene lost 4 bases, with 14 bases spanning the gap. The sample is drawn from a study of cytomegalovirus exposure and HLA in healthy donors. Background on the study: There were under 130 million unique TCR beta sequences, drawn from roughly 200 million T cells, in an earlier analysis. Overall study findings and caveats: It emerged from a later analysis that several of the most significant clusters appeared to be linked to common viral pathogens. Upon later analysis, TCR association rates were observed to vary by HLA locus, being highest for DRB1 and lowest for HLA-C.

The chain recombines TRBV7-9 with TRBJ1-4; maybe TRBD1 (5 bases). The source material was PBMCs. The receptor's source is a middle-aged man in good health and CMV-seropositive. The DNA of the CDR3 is TGTGCCAGCAGCGATCAGGGTACTTATAATGAAAAACTGTTTTTT. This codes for CASSDQGTYNEKLFF.